This TCR beta chain stems from a study of post-analysis software for immune sequencing data. Study-level information: Secondary progressive, relapsing-remitting and progressive-relapsing multiple sclerosis were among the included disease courses. General study points: Controls had significantly higher normalized Chao1 diversity than multiple sclerosis patients. Included in a set of about five TRBV segments more frequent in patients than controls were TRBV5-6, TRBV5-1 and TRBV20-1.

The table lists this clonotype with a few counts. What it binds is unknown. Each TCR beta cDNA library carried unique molecular identifiers. Input populations of roughly 1 to 10 million T cells gave rise to approximately 500,000 cDNA molecules. TCRdb redid the calling of the PCR reads with MiXCR, one entry per CDR3 protein. The table has under 900,000 distinct CDR3 sequences, 53% seen once. From germline, CDR1 is SGDLS and CDR2 YYNGEE. V was clipped by 0 bases and J by 4 bases; unmatched bases: 8. The CDR3 totals 17 residues. The J gene is TRBJ2-1, the V gene TRBV9, with 9 bases lining up with TRBD2. This TCR came from a girl aged 5 to 17 with multiple sclerosis. The material sequenced was blood. CDR3 sequence (DNA): TGTGCCAGCAGCGTAGCTCGGCTAGCGGGACAATACAATGAGCAGTTCTTC. It specifies CASSVARLAGQYNEQFF.